The 5 T cell receptor beta chains below all came from one sample that was sequenced in a study of T-cell memory formation after mild COVID-19. TCRdb independently ran MiXCR on the 5' RACE reads; one entry per CDR3 protein. The table shows a few hundred thousand distinct CDR3 sequences, with 7.5% to 10% occurring only once. The sequencing sample was made of PBMCs or a T cell subset sorted from them (not recorded which). The receptors originated from a man in his late teens or twenties who had mild COVID-19 (a few samples of this study predate the infection). Cell type and time point are not known.

There are a few counts of this clonotype. This rearrangement joins TRBV12-3 or TRBV12-4 to TRBJ2-5; 7 bases are shared with TRBD1. With V trimmed by 3 bases and J by 5 bases, 6 bases remained unmatched. The CDR3 sequence is 14 residues long. The CDR3 region has the DNA TGTGCCAGCAGTTTGCAGGGGGAATGGGAGACCCAGTACTTC. Its translation is CASSLQGEWETQYF.

This clonotype was detected a few times. This chain connects TRBV30 to TRBJ1-1, with D hard to call. The CDR3 spans 11 residues. Germline-derived CDR1 and CDR2 are GTSNPN and SVGIG (reference sequence). The V gene lost 0 bases and the J gene lost 4 bases, with 3 bases spanning the gap. The CDR3, as DNA: TGTGCCTGGAGTGTGTCCACTGAAGCTTTCTTT. The encoded protein is CAWSVSTEAFF.

This clonotype has more than one count but fewer than ten. CDR3 region: CASKIAGKLFF. CDR3 sequence (DNA): TGTGCCAGTAAAATAGCCGGGAAACTGTTTTTT. The V gene is TRBV19, the J gene TRBJ1-4; unclear D gene. The CDR3 runs 11 residues. V lost 7 bases and J lost 11, with 11 bases in between. Germline V gene data show CDR1 as LNHDA and CDR2 as SQIVND (reference sequence).

The V and J genes are TRBV5-1 and TRBJ2-1, with a possible D match to TRBD1 (6 bases). The V end was cut by 0 bases, the J end by 6 bases, with 13 bases between. The CDR3 length is 15 residues. Germline-derived CDR1 and CDR2 are SGHRS and YFSETQ. The CDR3 DNA reads TGCGCCAGCAGCTTGGTAGCTAGCAGGGGCAATGAGCAGTTCTTC. This translates into CASSLVASRGNEQFF.

The chain carries TRBV6-2 or TRBV6-3 and TRBJ2-1; 10 bases fit TRBD2. This CDR3 spans 15 amino acids. J was trimmed by 1 base and V by 6 bases; bases with no gene match: 3. The germline V gene has CDR1 MNHEY and CDR2 SVGEGT. The CDR3 loop reads CASSKRGGSYNEQFF. As DNA, the CDR3 is TGTGCCAGCAGCAAGCGGGGGGGATCCTACAATGAGCAGTTCTTC.